The rows below give T cell receptor beta chains drawn from one sample of a study of cytomegalovirus exposure and HLA in healthy donors. Using immunoSEQ multiplex PCR, the repertoire was profiled, and TCRdb retains in-frame clones only, with some absent. The table has about 160,000 clones, around 77% seen once. Sequencing was performed on PBMCs. These TCRs come from a young man in good health and CMV-seropositive. The conserved cysteine and the conserved F or W are not part of the CDR3 here. Each record gives: V gene, CDR3 length, D gene, CDR3 protein. D genes are given only for firm matches.

>TRBV4-3|13|NA
ASSQELVEGYEQY
>TRBV7-2|15|TRBD2
ASSGTSVRGGPETQY
>TRBV4-3|12|NA
ASSQETVNTEAF
>TRBV19|14|TRBD1
ASSIGQGARNTEAF
>TRBV5-6|13|NA
ASSPLTVRGNEQF
>TRBV6-6|10|NA
ASSYLRYEQY
>TRBV5-1|12|NA
ASTVGRGNTEAF
>TRBV6-5|10|TRBD1
ASSSDRGRLF
>TRBV27|12|NA
ASRKAGSGEKLF
>TRBV6-6|13|TRBD1
ASSPTGGRASPLH
>TRBV27|16|NA
ASSFVQGAWAGGPKQY